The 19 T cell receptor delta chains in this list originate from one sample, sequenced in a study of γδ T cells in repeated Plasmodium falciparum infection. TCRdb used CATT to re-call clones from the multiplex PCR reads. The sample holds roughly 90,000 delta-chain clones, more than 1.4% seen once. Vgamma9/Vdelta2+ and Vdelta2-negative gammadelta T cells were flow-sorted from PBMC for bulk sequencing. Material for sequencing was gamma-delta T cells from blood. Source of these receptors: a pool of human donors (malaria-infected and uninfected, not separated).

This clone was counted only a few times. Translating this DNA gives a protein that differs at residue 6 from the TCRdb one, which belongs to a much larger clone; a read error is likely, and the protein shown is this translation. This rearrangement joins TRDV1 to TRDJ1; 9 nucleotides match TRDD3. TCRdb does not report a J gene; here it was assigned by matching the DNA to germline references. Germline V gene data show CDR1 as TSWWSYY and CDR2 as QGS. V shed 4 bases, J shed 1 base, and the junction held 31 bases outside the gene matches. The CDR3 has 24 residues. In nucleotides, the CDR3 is TGTGCTCTTGGGGGACACACTCCCTTACCGGAGGTCTTTTACTGGGGGACTTCCACCGATAAACTCATCTTT. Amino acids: CALGGHTPLPEVFYWGTSTDKLIF.

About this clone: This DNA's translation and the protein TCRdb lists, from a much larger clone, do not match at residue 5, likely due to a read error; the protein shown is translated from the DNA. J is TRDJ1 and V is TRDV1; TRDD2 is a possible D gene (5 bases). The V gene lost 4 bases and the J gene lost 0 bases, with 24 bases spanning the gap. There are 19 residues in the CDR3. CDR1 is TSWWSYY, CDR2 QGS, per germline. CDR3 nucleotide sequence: TGTGCTCTTGGGGGACGGGTGTATTCGTTCACCTTCTACACCGATAAACTCATCTTT. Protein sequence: CALGGRVYSFTFYTDKLIF.

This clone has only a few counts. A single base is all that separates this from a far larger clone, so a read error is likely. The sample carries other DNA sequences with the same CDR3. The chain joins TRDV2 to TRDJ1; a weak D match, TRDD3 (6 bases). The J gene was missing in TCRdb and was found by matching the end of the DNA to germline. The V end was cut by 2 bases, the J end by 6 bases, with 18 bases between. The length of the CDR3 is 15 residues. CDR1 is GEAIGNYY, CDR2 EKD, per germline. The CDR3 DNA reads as TGTGCCTGTGACATCTGCGCACTGGGAGATAATAAACTCATCTTT. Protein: CACDICALGDNKLIF.

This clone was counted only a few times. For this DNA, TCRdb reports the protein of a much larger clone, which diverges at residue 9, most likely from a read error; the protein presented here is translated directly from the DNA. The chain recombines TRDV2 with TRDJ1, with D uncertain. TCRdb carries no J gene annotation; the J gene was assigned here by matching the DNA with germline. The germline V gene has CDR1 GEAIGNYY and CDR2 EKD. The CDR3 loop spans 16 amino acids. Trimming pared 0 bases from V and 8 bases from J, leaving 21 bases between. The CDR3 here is CACDTVTGAPRTKLIF. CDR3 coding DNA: TGTGCCTGTGACACCGTGACAGGTGCGCCTAGAACAAAACTCATCTTT.

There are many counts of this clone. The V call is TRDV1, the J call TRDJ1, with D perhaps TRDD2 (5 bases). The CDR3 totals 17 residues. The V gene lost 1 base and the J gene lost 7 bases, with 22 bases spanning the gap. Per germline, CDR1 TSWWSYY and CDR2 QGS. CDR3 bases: TGTGCTCTTGGGGAACCCCCTCCTTCTTCCAGAGGGGTTAAACTCATCTTT. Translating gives CALGEPPPSSRGVKLIF.

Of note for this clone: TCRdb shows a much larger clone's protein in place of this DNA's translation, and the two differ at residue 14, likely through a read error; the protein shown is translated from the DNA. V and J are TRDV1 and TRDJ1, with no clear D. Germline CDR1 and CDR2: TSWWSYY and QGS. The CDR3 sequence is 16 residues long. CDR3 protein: CALGELLPLYTDKPIF. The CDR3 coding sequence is TGTGCTCTTGGGGAACTACTCCCCCTTTACACCGATAAACCCATCTTT.

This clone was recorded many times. CDR3 sequence: CALGDPRPSYVFFTGEYDKLIF. The CDR3 coding sequence is TGTGCTCTTGGGGATCCTCGGCCTTCCTACGTTTTTTTTACTGGGGAGTACGATAAACTCATCTTT. This sequence joins TRDV1 and TRDJ1, with 9 bases lining up with TRDD2. The trim removed 3 bases at V and 4 bases at J, leaving 27 bases unmatched. This CDR3 is built from 22 residues. Looked up from germline, CDR1 is TSWWSYY and CDR2 is QGS.

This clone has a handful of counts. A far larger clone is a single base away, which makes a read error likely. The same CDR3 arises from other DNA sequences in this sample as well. CDR3 in amino acids: CALGEWGSDPVYTDKLIF. The CDR3 DNA sequence: TGTGCTCTTGGGGAATGGGGATCGGATCCCGTGTACACCGATAAGCTCATCTTT. The chain has TRDV1 and TRDJ1, with a weak D call TRDD3 (6 bases). CDR3 length: 18 residues. CDR1 is TSWWSYY, CDR2 QGS, per germline.

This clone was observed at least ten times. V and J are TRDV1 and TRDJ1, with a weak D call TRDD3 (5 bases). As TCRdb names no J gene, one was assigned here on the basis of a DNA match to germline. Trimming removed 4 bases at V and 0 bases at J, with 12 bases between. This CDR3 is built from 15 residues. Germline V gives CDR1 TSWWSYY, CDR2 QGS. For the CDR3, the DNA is TGTGCTCTTGGGGCCTGCCTGGGATACACCGATAAACTCATCTTT. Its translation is CALGACLGYTDKLIF.

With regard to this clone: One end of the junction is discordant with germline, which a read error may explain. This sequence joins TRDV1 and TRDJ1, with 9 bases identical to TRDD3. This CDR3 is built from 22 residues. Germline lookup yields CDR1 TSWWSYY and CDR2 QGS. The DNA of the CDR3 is TGTGCTCTTGGGAAACTAGATGGAGGGAACTACTGGGGGAATCCGCACACCGATAAACTCATCTTT. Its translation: CALGKLDGGNYWGNPHTDKLIF.

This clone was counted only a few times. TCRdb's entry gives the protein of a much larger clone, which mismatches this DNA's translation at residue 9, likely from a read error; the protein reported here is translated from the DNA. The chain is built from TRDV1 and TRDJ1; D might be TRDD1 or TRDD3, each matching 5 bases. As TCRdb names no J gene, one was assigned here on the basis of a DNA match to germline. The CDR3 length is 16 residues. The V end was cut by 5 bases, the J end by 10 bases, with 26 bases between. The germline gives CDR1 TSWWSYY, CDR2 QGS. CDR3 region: CALGTYGLVEMSGLIF. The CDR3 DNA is TGTGCTCTTGGGACCTATGGACTGGTGGAAATGTCTGGACTCATCTTT.

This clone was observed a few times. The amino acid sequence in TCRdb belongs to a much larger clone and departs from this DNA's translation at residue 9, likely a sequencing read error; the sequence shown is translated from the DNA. The CDR3, as DNA: TGTGCCTGTGCCCCTGCCTTCCTACCGGGGGATAAAAACACCGATAAACTCATCTTT. Translated, it gives CACAPAFLPGDKNTDKLIF. The J gene is TRDJ1, the V gene TRDV2; maybe TRDD2 (9 bases). Germline CDR1 GEAIGNYY, CDR2 EKD. V was shortened by 5 bases and J by 0 bases, with 27 bases between the two germline ends. There are 19 residues in the CDR3.

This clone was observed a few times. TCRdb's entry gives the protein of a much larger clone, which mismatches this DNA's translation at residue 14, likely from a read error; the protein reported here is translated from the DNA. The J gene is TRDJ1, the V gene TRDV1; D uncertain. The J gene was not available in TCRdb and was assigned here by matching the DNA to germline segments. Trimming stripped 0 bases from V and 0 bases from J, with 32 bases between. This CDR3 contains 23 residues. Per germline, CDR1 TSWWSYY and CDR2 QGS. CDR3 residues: CALGELSTLTVLHVPIYTDKLIF. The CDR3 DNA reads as TGTGCTCTTGGGGAACTAAGTACTTTGACAGTACTCCATGTGCCAATTTACACCGATAAACTCATCTTT.

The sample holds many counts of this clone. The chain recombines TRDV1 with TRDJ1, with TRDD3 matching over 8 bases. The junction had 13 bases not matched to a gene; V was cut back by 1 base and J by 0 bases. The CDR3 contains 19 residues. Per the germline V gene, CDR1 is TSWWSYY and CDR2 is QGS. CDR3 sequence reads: CALGEHPSYWGDHTDKLIF. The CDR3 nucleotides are TGTGCTCTTGGGGAACACCCCTCCTACTGGGGGGACCACACCGATAAACTCATCTTT.

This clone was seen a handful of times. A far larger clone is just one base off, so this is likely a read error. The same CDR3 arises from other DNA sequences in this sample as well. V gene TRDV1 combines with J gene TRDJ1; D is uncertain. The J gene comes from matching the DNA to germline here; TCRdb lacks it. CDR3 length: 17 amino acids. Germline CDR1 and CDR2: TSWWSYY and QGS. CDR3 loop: CALGSGKMFRGPDKLIF. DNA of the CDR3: TGTGCCCTTGGGTCCGGCAAGATGTTTAGGGGTCCCGATAAACTCATCTTT.

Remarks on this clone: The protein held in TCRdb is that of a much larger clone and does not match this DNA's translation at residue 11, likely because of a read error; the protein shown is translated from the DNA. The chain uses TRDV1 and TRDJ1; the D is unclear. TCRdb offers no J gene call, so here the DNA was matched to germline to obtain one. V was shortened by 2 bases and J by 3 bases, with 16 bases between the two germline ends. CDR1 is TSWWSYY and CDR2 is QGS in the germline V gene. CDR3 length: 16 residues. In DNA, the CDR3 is TGTGCTCTTGGGGAAATGCCCATCCTGTACCCCGATAAACTCATCTTT. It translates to CALGEMPILYPDKLIF.

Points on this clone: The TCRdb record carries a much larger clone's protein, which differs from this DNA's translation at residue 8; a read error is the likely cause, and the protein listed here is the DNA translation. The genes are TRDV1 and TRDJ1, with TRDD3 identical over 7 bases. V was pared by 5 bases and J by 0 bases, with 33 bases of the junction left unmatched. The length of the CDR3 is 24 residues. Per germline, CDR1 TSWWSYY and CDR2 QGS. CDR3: CALGPTAQRLSRLGSLSYTDKLIF. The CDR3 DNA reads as TGTGCTCTTGGGCCTACGGCCCAGCGCCTATCGCGACTGGGGTCCTTAAGCTACACCGATAAACTCATCTTT.

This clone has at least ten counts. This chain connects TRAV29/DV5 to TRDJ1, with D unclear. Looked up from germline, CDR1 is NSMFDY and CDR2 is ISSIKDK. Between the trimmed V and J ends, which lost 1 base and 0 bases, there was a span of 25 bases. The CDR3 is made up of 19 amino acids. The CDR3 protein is CAASSPPLTGQQYTDKLIF. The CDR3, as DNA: TGTGCAGCAAGCTCCCCCCCATTAACGGGACAACAGTACACCGATAAACTCATCTTT.

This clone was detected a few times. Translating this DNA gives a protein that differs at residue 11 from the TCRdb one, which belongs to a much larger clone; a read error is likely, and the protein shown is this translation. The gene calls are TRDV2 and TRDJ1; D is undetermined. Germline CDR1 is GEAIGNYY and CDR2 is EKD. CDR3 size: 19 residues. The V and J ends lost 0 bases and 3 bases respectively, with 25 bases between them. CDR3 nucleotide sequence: TGTGCCTGTGACACCGTCGGCCTCGAGGGTGTGATAAGGGCCGATAAACTCATCTTT. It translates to CACDTVGLEGVIRADKLIF.